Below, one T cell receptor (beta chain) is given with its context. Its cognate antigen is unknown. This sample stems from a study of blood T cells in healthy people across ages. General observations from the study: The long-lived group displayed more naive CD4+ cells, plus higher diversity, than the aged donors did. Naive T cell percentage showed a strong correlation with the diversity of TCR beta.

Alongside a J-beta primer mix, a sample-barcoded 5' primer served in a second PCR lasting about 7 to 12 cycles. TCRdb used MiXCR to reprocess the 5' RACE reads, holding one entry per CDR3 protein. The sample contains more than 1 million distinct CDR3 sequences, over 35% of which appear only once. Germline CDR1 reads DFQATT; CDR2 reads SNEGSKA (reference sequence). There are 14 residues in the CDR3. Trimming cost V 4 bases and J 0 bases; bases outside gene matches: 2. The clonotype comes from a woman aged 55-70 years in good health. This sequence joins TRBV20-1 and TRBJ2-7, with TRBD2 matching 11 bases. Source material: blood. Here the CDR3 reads CSAIAGGRSYEQYF. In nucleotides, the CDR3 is TGCAGTGCTATAGCGGGAGGGCGCTCCTACGAGCAGTACTTC.